This T cell receptor (beta chain) came from a study of CXCR3-negative and CXCR3-positive naive CD8 T cells. General study points: CXCR3-positive naive cells had TRB CDR3s that were more hydrophobic than CXCR3-negative naive cells had. Each naive subset displayed comparably high diversity, whereas memory CD8+ cells displayed much lower diversity.

A remark on this clonotype: What it recognizes is unknown.

In triplicate, each CD8+ T cell subset was sorted at 250,000 to 350,000 cells per replicate. TRB cDNA was prepared as libraries by UMI-labeled 5' RACE. TCRdb reprocessed the 5' RACE reads and reports one entry per CDR3 protein, with no DNA. The sample table sets out 80,000 to 100,000 distinct CDR3 sequences. The germline gives CDR1 SQVTM, CDR2 ANQGSEA. The CDR3 covers 11 residues. Sequencing was done on a sample of naive CXCR3+ CD8+ T cells from blood. Subset indicated: CD45RO-CCR7+CD27+CD95- naive CD8+ T cells expressing CXCR3 (TNR3+). The genes are TRBV29-1 and TRBJ1-2. This clonotype was sampled from a human donor in good health. Some clones in this sample may be carry-over from other donors' samples. CDR3 in amino acids: CSDGPNYGYTF.